The 17 T cell receptor beta chains reported below all come from one sample, sequenced in a study of blood T cells in healthy people across ages. The use of a sample-barcoded 5' primer and a J-beta primer mix characterized a second PCR of about 7 to 12 cycles. MiXCR, run by TCRdb on the 5' RACE reads, gives a single entry per CDR3 protein. The sample consists of over a million distinct CDR3 sequences, 35% to 45% of them appearing once. Sequenced input: blood. These receptors came from a woman under 30 in good health.

This clonotype has at least ten counts. The chain has TRBV12-3 or TRBV12-4 and TRBJ1-1; a possible D gene is TRBD1 (6 bases). The V end was cut by 6 bases, the J end by 1 base, with 9 bases between. The length of the CDR3 is 13 residues. The DNA of the CDR3 is TGTGCCAGCAGCCGCAGGGGGAACACTGAAGCTTTCTTT. Its protein is CASSRRGNTEAFF.

The rearrangement joins TRBV30 to TRBJ2-7, with 11 nucleotides matching TRBD2. Per germline, CDR1 GTSNPN and CDR2 SVGIG (reference sequence). The V segment lost 3 bases and the J segment 2 bases; nucleotides outside the gene matches: 0. The CDR3 contains 13 residues. CDR3 sequence reads: CAWRTSGTYEQYF. The DNA for the CDR3 is TGTGCCTGGAGGACTAGCGGGACCTACGAGCAGTACTTC. Using reference TRBV30 and TRBJ2-7 for the parts outside the CDR3, the full variable domain is SQTIHQWPATLVQPVGSPLSLECTVEGTSNPNLYWYRQAAGRGLQLLFYSVGIGQISSEVPQNLSASRPQDRQFILSSKKLLLSDSGFYLCAWRTSGTYEQYFGPGTRLTVT.

The genes are TRBV10-3 and TRBJ2-5; no firm D call. Looked up from germline, CDR1 is ENHRY and CDR2 is SYGVKD. The CDR3 sequence is 11 residues long. Trimming left V 8 bases short and J 5 bases short, with 9 bases between. The chain's CDR3 is CAIATGETQYF. The CDR3 DNA sequence: TGTGCCATCGCGACCGGGGAGACCCAGTACTTC.

There are a few counts of this clonotype. The genes are TRBV27 and TRBJ1-5; D remains unclear. Trimming left V 3 bases short and J 4 bases short, with 13 bases between. The CDR3 has 15 amino acids. Germline V CDR1 and CDR2: MNHEY, SMNVEV (reference sequence). The CDR3 loop reads CASSFSFAVNQPQHF. DNA of the CDR3: TGTGCCAGCAGTTTTTCTTTCGCAGTAAATCAGCCCCAGCATTTT.

The rearrangement links TRBV20-1 to TRBJ2-7, with D maybe TRBD1 (6 bases). Germline lookup yields CDR1 DFQATT and CDR2 SNEGSKA (reference sequence). The V end was cut by 6 bases, the J end by 2 bases, with 14 bases between. This CDR3 contains 13 residues. Written as DNA, the CDR3 is TGCAGTGCCGACCGGGACAACCCCTACGAGCAGTACTTC. This sequence encodes CSADRDNPYEQYF.

The sample holds many counts of this clonotype. The chain links TRBV20-1 to TRBJ2-1; 10 bases are shared with TRBD2. There are 16 residues in the CDR3. Per the germline V gene, CDR1 is DFQATT and CDR2 is SNEGSKA (reference sequence). V gave up 0 bases and J gave up 5 bases; unmatched junction bases: 7. CDR3 coding DNA: TGCAGTGCTAGAGAGGCAGCTAGCGGGAGCGACAATGAGCAGTTCTTC. Encoded protein: CSAREAASGSDNEQFF.

This chain joins TRBV6-1 and TRBJ2-1; maybe TRBD1 (6 bases). There are 14 residues in the CDR3. Trimming pared 4 bases from V and 6 bases from J, leaving 13 bases between. CDR1 is MNHNS and CDR2 is SASEGT in the germline V gene. CDR3 DNA sequence: TGTGCCAGCAGTGTGGCCGGGACAACCAATGAGCAGTTCTTC. It encodes CASSVAGTTNEQFF.

The chain carries TRBV29-1 and TRBJ2-7; D is unclear. Germline CDR1 is SQVTM and CDR2 is ANQGSEA. The CDR3 contains 14 residues. The germline V and J ends were trimmed by 1 base and 3 bases, with 13 bases remaining between them. CDR3 loop: CSVEGASNHYEQYF. The DNA for the CDR3 is TGCAGCGTTGAAGGGGCCAGCAATCACTACGAGCAGTACTTC.

The chain couples TRBV25-1 to TRBJ1-1, with TRBD1 matching over 8 bases. The CDR3 extends over 18 amino acids. J lost 6 bases, V lost 1 base, and 16 bases had no gene match. From germline, CDR1 is MGHDK and CDR2 SYGVNS. CDR3 protein: CASSESYWQGAEFAEAFF. The DNA of the CDR3 is TGTGCCAGCAGTGAATCGTACTGGCAGGGGGCTGAATTTGCTGAAGCTTTCTTT.

The J gene is TRBJ2-1, the V gene TRBV10-3; 14 bases match TRBD2. The CDR3 contains 16 residues. V shed 6 bases and J 6 bases; nucleotides not matched to a gene: 7. CDR1 is ENHRY, CDR2 SYGVKD, per germline. As DNA, the CDR3 is TGTGCCATCAGCCTTGGGACTAGCGGGAGTGTCAATGAGCAGTTCTTC. The encoded protein is CAISLGTSGSVNEQFF.

This chain joins TRBV6-6 and TRBJ2-1; 12 bases fit TRBD2. The CDR3 covers 17 residues. CDR1 is MNHNY and CDR2 is SVGAGI in the germline V gene (reference sequence). V dropped 0 bases and J dropped 9; count of bases not matched to a gene: 9. The chain's CDR3 is CASSYSASGGAGSEQFF. The CDR3 bases are TGTGCCAGCAGTTACTCTGCTAGCGGGGGGGCAGGGAGTGAGCAGTTCTTC.

The table lists this clonotype with a few counts. This rearrangement joins TRBV27 to TRBJ2-3, with D possibly TRBD2 on 6 matching bases. The CDR3 has 16 residues. The germline V gene has CDR1 MNHEY and CDR2 SMNVEV (reference sequence). Trimming removed 4 bases from V and 1 base from J, with 15 bases in between. CDR3 DNA: TGTGCCAGCAGTTCCACCATCGGGGGAGGCACAGATACGCAGTATTTT. The encoded protein is CASSSTIGGGTDTQYF.

The sample holds one count of this clonotype. The V call is TRBV12-3 or TRBV12-4, the J call TRBJ2-1, with 11 bases lining up with TRBD2. Unmatched junction bases numbered 8, after V lost 3 bases and J lost 7 bases. The CDR3 runs 16 residues. In DNA, the CDR3 is TGTGCCAGCAGTTTTTTAACTAGCGGGAGCGGGAATGAGCAGTTCTTC. This translates into CASSFLTSGSGNEQFF.

V and J are TRBV7-9 and TRBJ2-7; D may be TRBD2 (6 bases). Germline V gene lookup returns CDR1 SEHNR and CDR2 FQNEAQ (reference sequence). This CDR3 is built from 13 residues. Trimming stripped 4 bases from V and 6 bases from J, with 13 bases between. The CDR3, as DNA: TGTGCCAGCAGCTCCCCCGGAGGGGCCGAGCAGTACTTC. Translation gives CASSSPGGAEQYF.

In its sample, this clonotype was seen once. The V and J genes are TRBV5-1 and TRBJ2-1; TRBD1 matches at 7 bases. The V and J ends lost 0 bases and 10 bases, in that order; junction bases with no gene match: 10. The CDR3 length is 15 residues. Germline loops: CDR1 SGHRS, CDR2 YFSETQ. CDR3 sequence reads: CASSLGGTDPYEQFF. CDR3 in DNA: TGCGCCAGCAGCTTGGGAGGGACAGATCCGTACGAGCAGTTCTTC.

This clonotype has only a few counts. The rearrangement uses TRBV29-1 and TRBJ1-1, with 8 bases fitting TRBD1. The CDR3 consists of 13 residues. Per germline, CDR1 SQVTM and CDR2 ANQGSEA. V trimming: 6 bases; J trimming: 4 bases; junction bases outside the gene matches: 7. CDR3 region: CSVLQGVGTEAFF. The CDR3 nucleotides read TGCAGCGTATTACAGGGGGTTGGCACTGAAGCTTTCTTT.

Only a few counts were recorded for this clonotype. The chain carries TRBV10-3 and TRBJ1-2; D may be TRBD1 (6 bases). Germline V gene data show CDR1 as ENHRY and CDR2 as SYGVKD. V lost 5 bases, J lost 3 bases, and 10 bases lay in between. The CDR3 length is 13 residues. The CDR3 coding sequence is TGTGCCATCAGTATACAGGGAGACTATGGCTACACCTTC. It codes for CAISIQGDYGYTF.